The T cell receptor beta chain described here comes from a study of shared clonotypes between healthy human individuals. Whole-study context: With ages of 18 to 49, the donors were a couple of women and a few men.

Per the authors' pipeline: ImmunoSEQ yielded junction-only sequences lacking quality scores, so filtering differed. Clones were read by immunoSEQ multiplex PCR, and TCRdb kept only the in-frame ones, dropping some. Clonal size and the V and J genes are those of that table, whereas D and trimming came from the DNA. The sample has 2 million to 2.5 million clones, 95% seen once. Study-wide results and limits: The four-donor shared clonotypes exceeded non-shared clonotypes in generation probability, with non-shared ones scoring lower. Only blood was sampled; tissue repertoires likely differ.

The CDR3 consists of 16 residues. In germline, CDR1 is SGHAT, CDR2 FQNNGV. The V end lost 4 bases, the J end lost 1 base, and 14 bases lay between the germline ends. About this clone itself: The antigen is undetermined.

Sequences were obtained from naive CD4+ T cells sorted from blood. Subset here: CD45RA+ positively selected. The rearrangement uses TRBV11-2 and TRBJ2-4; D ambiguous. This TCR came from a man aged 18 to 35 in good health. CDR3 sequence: CASSSRTSAAKNIQYF. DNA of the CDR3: TGTGCCAGCAGCTCGCGGACCTCTGCGGCCAAAAACATTCAGTACTTC.